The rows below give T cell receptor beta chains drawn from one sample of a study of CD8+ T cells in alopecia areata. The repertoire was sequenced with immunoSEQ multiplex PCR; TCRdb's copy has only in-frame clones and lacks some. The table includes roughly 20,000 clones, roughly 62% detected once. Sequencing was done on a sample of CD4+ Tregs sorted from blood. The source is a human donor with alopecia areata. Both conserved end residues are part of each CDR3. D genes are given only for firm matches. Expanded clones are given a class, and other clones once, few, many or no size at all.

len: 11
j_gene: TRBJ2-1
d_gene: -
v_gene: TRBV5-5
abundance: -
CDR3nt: TGTGCCAGCAGCCCACGCAATGAGCAGTTCTTC
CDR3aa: CASSPRNEQFF

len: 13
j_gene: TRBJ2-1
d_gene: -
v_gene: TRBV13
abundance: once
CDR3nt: TGTGCCAGCAGCTTAGGGACACTTCTTGAGCAGTTCTTC
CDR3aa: CASSLGTLLEQFF

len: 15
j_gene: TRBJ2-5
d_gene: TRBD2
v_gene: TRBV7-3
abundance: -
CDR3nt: TGTGCCAGCAGCTTTAGCGGGGGGGAACAAGAGACCCAGTACTTC
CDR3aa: CASSFSGGEQETQYF

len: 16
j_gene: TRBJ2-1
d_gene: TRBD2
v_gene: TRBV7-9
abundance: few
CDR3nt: TGTGCCAGCAGCGCGGGAGCGGGGGGAACCTACAATGAGCAGTTCTTC
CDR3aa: CASSAGAGGTYNEQFF

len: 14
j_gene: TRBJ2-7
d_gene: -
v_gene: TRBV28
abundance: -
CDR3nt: TGTGCCAGCAGTTTTACAGGGTTTTCCTACGAGCAGTACTTC
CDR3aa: CASSFTGFSYEQYF

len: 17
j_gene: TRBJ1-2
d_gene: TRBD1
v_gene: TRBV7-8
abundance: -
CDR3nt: TGTGCCAGCAGCGTCTCGCCCCCGGGACAGGGATTCTATGGCTACACCTTC
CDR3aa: CASSVSPPGQGFYGYTF

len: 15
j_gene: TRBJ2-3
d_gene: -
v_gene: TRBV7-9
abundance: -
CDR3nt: TGTGCCAGCAGCCACAGAATTTTGGGCACAGATACGCAGTATTTT
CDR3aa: CASSHRILGTDTQYF

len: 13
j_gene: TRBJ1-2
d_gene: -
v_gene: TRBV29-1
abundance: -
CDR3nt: TGCAGCGTTGAAGAAGGCGGATTCTATGGCTACACCTTC
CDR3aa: CSVEEGGFYGYTF

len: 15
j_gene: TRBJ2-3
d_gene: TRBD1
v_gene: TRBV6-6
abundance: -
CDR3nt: TGTGCCAGCAGTCCCAGACAGGGGGCCGAAGATACGCAGTATTTT
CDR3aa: CASSPRQGAEDTQYF

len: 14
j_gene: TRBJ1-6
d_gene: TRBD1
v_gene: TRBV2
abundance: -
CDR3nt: TGTGCCAGCATCGGACAGGGGGTGAATTCACCCCTCCACTTT
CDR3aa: CASIGQGVNSPLHF

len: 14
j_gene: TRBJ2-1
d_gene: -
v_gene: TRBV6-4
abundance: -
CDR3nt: TGTGCCAGCAACTGTCAACAGGAGGAGTATGAGCAGTTCTTC
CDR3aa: CASNCQQEEYEQFF

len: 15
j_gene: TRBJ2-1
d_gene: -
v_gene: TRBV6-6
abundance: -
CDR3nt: TGTGCCAGCAGGGCATCAGGGGGGTCATACAATGAGCAGTTCTTC
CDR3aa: CASRASGGSYNEQFF

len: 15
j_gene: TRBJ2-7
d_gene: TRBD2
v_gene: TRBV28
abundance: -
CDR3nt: TGTGCCAGCAGTTTTTCTAGCGGGAGGGCCTACGAGCAGTACTTC
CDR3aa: CASSFSSGRAYEQYF

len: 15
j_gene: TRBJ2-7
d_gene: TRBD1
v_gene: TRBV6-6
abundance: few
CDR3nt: TGTGCCAGCAGCCCTAGGACAGGGGTTAGCTACGAGCAGTACTTC
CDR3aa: CASSPRTGVSYEQYF

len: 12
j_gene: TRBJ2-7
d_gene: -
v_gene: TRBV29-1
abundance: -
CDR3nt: TGCAGCGCCCGACAGGCGGGCTACGAGCAGTACTTC
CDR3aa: CSARQAGYEQYF

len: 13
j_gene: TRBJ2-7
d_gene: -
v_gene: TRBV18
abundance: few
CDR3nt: TGTGCCAGCTCACGTCAACAGGGAGACGAGCAGTACTTC
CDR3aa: CASSRQQGDEQYF

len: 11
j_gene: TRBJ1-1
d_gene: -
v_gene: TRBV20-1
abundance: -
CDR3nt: TGCAGTGCGGCCAGTAACACTGAAGCTTTCTTT
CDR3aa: CSAASNTEAFF

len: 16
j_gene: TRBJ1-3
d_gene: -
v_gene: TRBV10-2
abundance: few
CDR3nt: TGCGCCAGCAGTGTCCGCTTAATTAACTCTGGAAACACCATATATTTT
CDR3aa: CASSVRLINSGNTIYF

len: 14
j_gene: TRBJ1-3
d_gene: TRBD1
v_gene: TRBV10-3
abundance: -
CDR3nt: TGTGCCATCAGGCCAGGGGGCTCTGGAAACACCATATATTTT
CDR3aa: CAIRPGGSGNTIYF

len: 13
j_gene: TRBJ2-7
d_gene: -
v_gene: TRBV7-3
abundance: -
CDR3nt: TGTGCCAGCAGCTTAAAATCGGGCTACGAGCAGTACTTC
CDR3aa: CASSLKSGYEQYF

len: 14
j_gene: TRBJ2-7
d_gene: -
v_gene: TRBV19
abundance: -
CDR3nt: TGTGCCAGTAGTATCCCAGGGAACAGATACGAGCAGTACTTC
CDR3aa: CASSIPGNRYEQYF

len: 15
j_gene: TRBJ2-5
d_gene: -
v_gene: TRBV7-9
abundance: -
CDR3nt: TGTGCCAGCAGCTTAGGCTGGGTTTCTGGAGAGACCCAGTACTTC
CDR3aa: CASSLGWVSGETQYF

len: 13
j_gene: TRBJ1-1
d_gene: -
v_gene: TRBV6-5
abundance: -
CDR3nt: TGTGCCAGCAGTTACGCAGTGCCCTCGGAAGCTTTCTTT
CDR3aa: CASSYAVPSEAFF

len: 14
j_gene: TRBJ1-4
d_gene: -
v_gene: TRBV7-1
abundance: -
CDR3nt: TGTGCCAGCAGCTTATATGACAGCGTAGAAAAACTGTTTTTT
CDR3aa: CASSLYDSVEKLFF

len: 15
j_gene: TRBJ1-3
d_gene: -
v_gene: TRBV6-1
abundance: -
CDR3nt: TGTGCCAGCAGTGAAGTATTAAGACGGGGAAACACCATATATTTT
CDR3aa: CASSEVLRRGNTIYF

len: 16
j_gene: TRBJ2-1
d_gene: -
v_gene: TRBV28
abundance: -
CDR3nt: TGTGCCAGCAGTTCACCCACCGGCGTTAAGGCCAATGAGCAGTTCTTC
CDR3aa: CASSSPTGVKANEQFF

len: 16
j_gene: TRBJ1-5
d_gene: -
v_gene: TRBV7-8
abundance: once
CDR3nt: TGTGCCAGCAGCTTAGCGATGGGGTATAGCAATCAGCCCCAGCATTTT
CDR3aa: CASSLAMGYSNQPQHF

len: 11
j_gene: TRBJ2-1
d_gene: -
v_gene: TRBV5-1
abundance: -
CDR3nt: TGCGCCAGCAGCTTGGGTTCAGAGCAGTTCTTC
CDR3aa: CASSLGSEQFF

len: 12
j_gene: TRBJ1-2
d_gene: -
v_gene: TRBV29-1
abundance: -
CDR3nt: TGCAGCGTTGACGATCTTTACTATGGCTACACCTTC
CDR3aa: CSVDDLYYGYTF

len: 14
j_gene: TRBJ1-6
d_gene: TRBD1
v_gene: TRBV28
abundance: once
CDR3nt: TGTGCCAGCAGTCCACAGGGGGTCAATTCACCCCTCCACTTT
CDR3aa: CASSPQGVNSPLHF

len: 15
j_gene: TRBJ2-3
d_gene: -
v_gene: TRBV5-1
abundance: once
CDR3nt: TGCGCCAGCCACCGCGAGGCTTCTAGCACAGATACGCAGTATTTT
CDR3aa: CASHREASSTDTQYF

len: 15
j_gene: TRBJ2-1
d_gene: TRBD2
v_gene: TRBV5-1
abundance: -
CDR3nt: TGCGCCAGCAGCTGGGGGACTAGTTCGGGATATGAGCAGTTCTTC
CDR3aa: CASSWGTSSGYEQFF

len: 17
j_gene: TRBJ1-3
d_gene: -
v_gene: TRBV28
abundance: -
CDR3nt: TGTGCCAGCGGGATTTACGCGTTAGGGTCCTCTGGAAACACCATATATTTT
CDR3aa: CASGIYALGSSGNTIYF

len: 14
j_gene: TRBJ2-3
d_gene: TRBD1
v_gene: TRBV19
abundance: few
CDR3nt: TGTGCCAGTAGTTTCCTTACAGGGGCAGATACGCAGTATTTT
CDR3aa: CASSFLTGADTQYF

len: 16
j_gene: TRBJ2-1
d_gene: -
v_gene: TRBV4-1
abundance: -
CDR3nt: TGCGCCAGCAGCCCCGGTTTGTCAGGGGACCACAATGAGCAGTTCTTC
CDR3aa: CASSPGLSGDHNEQFF

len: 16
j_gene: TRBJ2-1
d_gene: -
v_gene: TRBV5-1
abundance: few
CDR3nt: TGCGCCAGCAGCTTGGGGGGTACGGGGTCCTACAATGAGCAGTTCTTC
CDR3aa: CASSLGGTGSYNEQFF

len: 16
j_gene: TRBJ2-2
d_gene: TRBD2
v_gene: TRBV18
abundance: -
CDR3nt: TGTGCCAGCTCACTCCGAGCGGGAGATCCCACCGGGGAGCTGTTTTTT
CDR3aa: CASSLRAGDPTGELFF

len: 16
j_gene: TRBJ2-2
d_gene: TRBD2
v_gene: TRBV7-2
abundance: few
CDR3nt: TGTGCCAGCAGCTTACTAGCGGGGGGGAACACCGGGGAGCTGTTTTTT
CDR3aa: CASSLLAGGNTGELFF

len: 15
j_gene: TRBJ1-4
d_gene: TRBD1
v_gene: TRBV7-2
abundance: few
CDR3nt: TGTGCCAGCAGCCTACCACAGGGGGGGCATGAAAAACTGTTTTTT
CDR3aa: CASSLPQGGHEKLFF

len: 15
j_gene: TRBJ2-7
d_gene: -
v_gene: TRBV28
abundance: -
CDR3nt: TGTGCCAGCAGTTGGACGACTAGACCCCCCTACGAGCAGTACTTC
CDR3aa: CASSWTTRPPYEQYF

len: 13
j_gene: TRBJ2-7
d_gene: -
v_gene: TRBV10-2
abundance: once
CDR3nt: TGCGCCAGCACGACAGCCTACTCCTACGAGCAGTACTTC
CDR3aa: CASTTAYSYEQYF

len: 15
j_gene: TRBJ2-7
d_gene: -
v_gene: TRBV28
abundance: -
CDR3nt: TGTGCCAGCAGAAAACAGTCACCGAGCTCCTACGAGCAGTACTTC
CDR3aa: CASRKQSPSSYEQYF

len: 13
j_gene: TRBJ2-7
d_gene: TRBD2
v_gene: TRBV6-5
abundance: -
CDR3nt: TGTGCCACCGCGAGGACTAGATCTGCCGAGCAGTACTTC
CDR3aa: CATARTRSAEQYF

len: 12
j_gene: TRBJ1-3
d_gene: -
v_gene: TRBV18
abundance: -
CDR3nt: TGTGCCAGCTCACCGCCTGGAAACACCATATATTTT
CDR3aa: CASSPPGNTIYF

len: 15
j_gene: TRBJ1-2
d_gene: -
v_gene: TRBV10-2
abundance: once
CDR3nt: TGCGCCAGCAGTGAGTCCCGATTTTCGTTCTATGGCTACACCTTC
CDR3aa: CASSESRFSFYGYTF

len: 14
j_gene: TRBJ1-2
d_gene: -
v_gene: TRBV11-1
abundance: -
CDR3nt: TGTGCCAGCAGCTCAAGGTCGGATAGTCACGGCTACACCTTC
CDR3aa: CASSSRSDSHGYTF

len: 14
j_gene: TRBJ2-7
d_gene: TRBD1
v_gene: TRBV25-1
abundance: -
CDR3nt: TGTGCCAGCAGTGCTAGGGACAGGGACTACGAGCAGTACTTC
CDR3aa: CASSARDRDYEQYF

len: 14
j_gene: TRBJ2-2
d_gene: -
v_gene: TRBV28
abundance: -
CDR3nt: TGTGCCAGTGGGAGCGGTTTCCCCACCGGGGAGCTGTTTTTT
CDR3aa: CASGSGFPTGELFF

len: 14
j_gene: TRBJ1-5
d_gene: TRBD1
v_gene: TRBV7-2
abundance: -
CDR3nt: TGTGCCAGCAGCTTAGGGGCAGGGGGCCAGCCCCAGCATTTT
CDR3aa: CASSLGAGGQPQHF

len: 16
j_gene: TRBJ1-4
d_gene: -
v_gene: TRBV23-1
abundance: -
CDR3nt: TGCGCCAGCAGTCAACCCCGGGACTACAAATCGGGGAAACTGTTTTTT
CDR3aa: CASSQPRDYKSGKLFF

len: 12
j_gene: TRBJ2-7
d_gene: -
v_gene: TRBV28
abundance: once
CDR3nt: TGTGCCAGCACCGGTAGCTCCTACGAGCAGTACTTC
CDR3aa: CASTGSSYEQYF

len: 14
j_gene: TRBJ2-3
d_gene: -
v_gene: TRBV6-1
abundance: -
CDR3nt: TGTGCCAGCAGTGATAGACAGATCACAGATACGCAGTATTTT
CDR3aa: CASSDRQITDTQYF

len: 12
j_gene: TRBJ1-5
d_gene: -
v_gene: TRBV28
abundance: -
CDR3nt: TGTGCCAGCAGTCTATTGAGTCAGCCCCAGCATTTT
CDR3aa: CASSLLSQPQHF

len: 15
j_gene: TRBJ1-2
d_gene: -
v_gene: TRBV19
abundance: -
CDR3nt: TGTGCCAGTAGTGCCGGGGACGGCTCAGACTATGGCTACACCTTC
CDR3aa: CASSAGDGSDYGYTF